The 22 T cell receptor beta chains in this list originate from one sample, sequenced in a study of blood T cell repertoires in COVID-19. The protocol was immunoSEQ multiplex PCR, while the TCRdb copy is restricted to in-frame clones and leaves out a portion. The sample shows 200,000 to 250,000 clones, more than 70% of them seen only once. Sequenced material: peripheral blood. All receptors come from a woman in her sixties with acute or convalescent COVID-19.

The genes are TRBV4-1 and TRBJ2-3, with 9 bases fitting TRBD2. The trim removed 1 base at V and 2 bases at J, leaving 4 bases unmatched. This CDR3 is built from 16 residues. Germline V gene sequence: CDR1 MGHRA, CDR2 YSYEKL. The DNA of the CDR3 is TGCGCCAGCAGCCAAGCTAGCGGGGTGTCCACAGATACGCAGTATTTT. Encoded protein: CASSQASGVSTDTQYF.

The V gene is TRBV7-2, the J gene TRBJ1-2; 10 positions agree with TRBD1. The CDR3 is 13 amino acids. The V segment lost 5 bases and the J segment 8 bases; nucleotides outside the gene matches: 5. Germline V gene sequence: CDR1 SGHTA, CDR2 FQGNSA. CDR3 protein: CASSTRTGGGYTF. CDR3 coding DNA: TGTGCCAGCAGCACACGGACAGGGGGAGGCTACACCTTC.

The genes are TRBV10-3 and TRBJ2-7; the D gene is possibly TRBD1 (5 bases). This CDR3 has 14 residues. Germline CDR1 and CDR2: ENHRY and SYGVKD. V lost 3 bases and J 2 bases, leaving 11 bases between the germline ends. Here the CDR3 reads CAISDLTDTYEQYF. For the CDR3, the DNA is TGTGCCATCAGTGACCTGACAGATACCTACGAGCAGTACTTC.

This chain links TRBV14 with TRBJ1-4, with D possibly TRBD1 on 5 matching bases. CDR1 is SGHDN and CDR2 is FVKESK in the germline V gene. Trimming pared 1 base from V and 0 bases from J, leaving 9 bases between. There are 16 residues in the CDR3. CDR3 protein: CASSQGTLPTNEKLFF. For the CDR3, the DNA is TGTGCCAGCAGCCAAGGGACACTTCCAACTAATGAAAAACTGTTTTTT.

The chain couples TRBV5-4 to TRBJ1-2, with D perhaps TRBD1 (5 bases). Germline V CDR1 and CDR2: SGHNT, YYREEE (reference sequence). V was cut by 0 bases and J by 6 bases, with 6 bases left in between. The CDR3 has 12 amino acids. As DNA, the CDR3 is TGTGCCAGCAGCTTGGGGGGGGATGGCTACACCTTC. Translating it yields CASSLGGDGYTF. Full variable domain (outside the CDR3, taken from reference TRBV5-4 and TRBJ1-2): ETGVTQSPTHLIKTRGQQVTLRCSSQSGHNTVSWYQQALGQGPQFIFQYYREEENGRGNFPPRFSGLQFPNYSSELNVNALELDDSALYLCASSLGGDGYTFGSGTRLTVV.

The sample holds one count of this clone. The rearrangement joins TRBV7-3 to TRBJ2-3; TRBD2 aligns across 8 bases. Losses at the gene ends were 4 bases for V and 0 bases for J; bases not matched to a gene: 0. This CDR3 has 14 amino acids. In germline, CDR1 is SGHTA, CDR2 FQGTGA. Here the CDR3 reads CASSSSGSTDTQYF. CDR3 DNA: TGTGCCAGCAGCTCTAGCGGGAGCACAGATACGCAGTATTTT.

The V gene is TRBV6-4, the J gene TRBJ1-6; 10 bases align to TRBD1. CDR1 and CDR2 from the germline V gene are MRHNA and SNTAGT. Losses at the gene ends were 6 bases for V and 8 bases for J; bases not matched to a gene: 13. The CDR3 covers 17 residues. The DNA of the CDR3 is TGTGCCAGCAGCCCCCAGGACAGGGGGTCCTCCTATTCACCCCTCCACTTT. Its protein is CASSPQDRGSSYSPLHF.

The chain uses TRBV25-1 and TRBJ1-2, with D perhaps matching TRBD1 (5 bases). This CDR3 has 15 amino acids. Germline lookup yields CDR1 MGHDK and CDR2 SYGVNS. The ends were cut back, 2 bases at V and 7 bases at J, with 17 bases in the middle. The CDR3 DNA reads TGTGCCAGCAGTGAAGGTTTGGGCAGGGAGGGTGGCTACACCTTC. This codes for CASSEGLGREGGYTF.

This clone appeared once. The chain joins TRBV15 to TRBJ2-7, with 7 bases lining up with TRBD2. The CDR3 runs to 16 residues. The junction had 6 bases not matched to a gene; V was cut back by 1 base and J by 0 bases. In germline, CDR1 is LNHNV, CDR2 YYDKDF (reference sequence). Here the CDR3 DNA reads TGTGCCACCAGCAGAGGGGGAGGGGCTAACTCCTACGAGCAGTACTTC. It is translated as CATSRGGGANSYEQYF.

A single count supports this clone. The rearrangement links TRBV12-3 or TRBV12-4 to TRBJ1-6; D perhaps matches TRBD1 (5 bases). The CDR3 spans 13 residues. V was shortened by 6 bases and J by 6 bases, with 9 bases between the two germline ends. The DNA for the CDR3 is TGTGCCAGCAGAGCCGGGGGTAATTCACCCCTCCACTTT. Amino acid sequence: CASRAGGNSPLHF.

The gene calls are TRBV27 and TRBJ2-7, with 7 bases identical to TRBD1. Germline CDR1 MNHEY, CDR2 SMNVEV (reference sequence). CDR3 length: 16 amino acids. J was trimmed by 7 bases and V by 2 bases; bases with no gene match: 14. CDR3 coding DNA: TGTGCCAGCAGTTTAAAGAGACAGGGACGTGACGGAGAGCAGTACTTC. It yields the protein CASSLKRQGRDGEQYF.

This chain links TRBV18 with TRBJ1-1; 7 bases are shared with TRBD1. The CDR3 has 15 amino acids. Germline CDR1 is KGHSH and CDR2 is LQKENI. V lost 3 bases, J lost 4 bases, and 8 bases stayed unmatched. The CDR3 nucleotides are TGTGCCAGCTCACCGCTGGAGGGGGCAGGCACTGAAGCTTTCTTT. It yields the protein CASSPLEGAGTEAFF.

The chain carries TRBV18 and TRBJ1-1; D remains ambiguous. This CDR3 spans 14 amino acids. V was shortened by 3 bases and J by 4 bases, with 12 bases between the two germline ends. Germline CDR1 KGHSH, CDR2 LQKENI. The CDR3 protein is CASSPAALPTEAFF. CDR3 DNA sequence: TGTGCCAGCTCACCCGCGGCCCTTCCCACTGAAGCTTTCTTT.

The gene calls are TRBV27 and TRBJ2-2, with D possibly TRBD1 on 6 matching bases. The CDR3 totals 16 residues. With 4 bases removed from V and 2 bases from J, the gap between germline ends came to 14 bases. CDR1 is MNHEY, CDR2 SMNVEV, per germline (reference sequence). CDR3 sequence: CASSSRQVLNTGELFF. The DNA for the CDR3 is TGTGCCAGCAGTTCCCGACAGGTACTTAACACCGGGGAGCTGTTTTTT.

The sample holds a few counts of this clone. V gene TRBV30 combines with J gene TRBJ1-2; no clear D gene. V gave up 5 bases and J gave up 9 bases, with 22 bases separating them. CDR3 length: 14 amino acids. Germline V gene sequence: CDR1 GTSNPN, CDR2 SVGIG (reference sequence). The CDR3 DNA sequence: TGTGCCTGGGGGAGGAGGCAAAAGTTCGGGAGCTACACCTTC. Encoded protein: CAWGRRQKFGSYTF. The variable domain in full, with the rest retrieved from reference TRBV30 and TRBJ1-2, is SQTIHQWPATLVQPVGSPLSLECTVEGTSNPNLYWYRQAAGRGLQLLFYSVGIGQISSEVPQNLSASRPQDRQFILSSKKLLLSDSGFYLCAWGRRQKFGSYTFGSGTRLTVV.

The V call is TRBV18, the J call TRBJ2-5; 7 bases map to TRBD2. With V trimmed by 3 bases and J by 2 bases, 3 bases remained unmatched. Germline assignment: CDR1 KGHSH and CDR2 LQKENI. The CDR3 has 14 amino acids. In DNA form, the CDR3 reads TGTGCCAGCTCACCCCAGCGGGGACAAGAGACCCAGTACTTC. It specifies CASSPQRGQETQYF.

CDR3 DNA sequence: TGTGCCAGCCCTGATTACGCGCTATATTCCAATGAGCAGTTCTTC. Its protein is CASPDYALYSNEQFF. This chain uses TRBV9 with TRBJ2-1; D ambiguous. The CDR3 extends over 15 amino acids. Germline V gene lookup returns CDR1 SGDLS and CDR2 YYNGEE. Trimming shortened V by 7 bases and J by 6 bases, and 20 bases separated the two germline ends.

V gene TRBV19 combines with J gene TRBJ1-2; D may be TRBD1 (5 bases). The CDR3 is 17 residues long. V lost 8 bases to trimming and J lost 7 bases, with 29 bases between them. Germline V lookup: CDR1 LNHDA, CDR2 SQIVND (reference sequence). The CDR3 coding sequence is TGTGCCAGTGCCCCTTCGGCCTGGCAGGGAGGGAGTTCTGGCTACACCTTC. It yields the protein CASAPSAWQGGSSGYTF. Supplemented by reference TRBV19 and TRBJ1-2, the full variable domain reads DGGITQSPKYLFRKEGQNVTLSCEQNLNHDAMYWYRQDPGQGLRLIYYSQIVNDFQKGDIAEGYSVSREKKESFPLTVTSAQKNPTAFYLCASAPSAWQGGSSGYTFGSGTRLTVV.

V and J are TRBV3-1 (or the pseudogene TRBV3-2) and TRBJ1-4; 9 bases align to TRBD1. This CDR3 has 16 residues. After removal of 2 bases from V and 0 bases from J, the junction contained 1 base not matched to a gene. Germline values: CDR1 LGHDT, CDR2 YNNKEL (reference sequence). CDR3 loop: CASSQRQGATNEKLFF. The CDR3 region has the DNA TGTGCCAGCAGCCAAAGACAGGGGGCAACTAATGAAAAACTGTTTTTT.

V and J are TRBV11-2 and TRBJ1-2; D not resolved. Germline CDR1 SGHAT, CDR2 FQNNGV. V was shortened by 2 bases and J by 2 bases, with 15 bases between the two germline ends. The CDR3 is 16 residues long. CDR3 in DNA: TGTGCCAGCAGCTTACCCTTCTTTCGAGGGAACTATGGCTACACCTTC. Translated: CASSLPFFRGNYGYTF. The complete variable domain, with remaining parts taken from reference TRBV11-2 and TRBJ1-2, reads EAGVAQSPRYKIIEKRQSVAFWCNPISGHATLYWYQQILGQGPKLLIQFQNNGVVDDSQLPKDRFSAERLKGVDSTLKIQPAKLEDSAVYLCASSLPFFRGNYGYTFGSGTRLTVV.

The gene calls are TRBV12-1 and TRBJ1-1; TRBD1, as called in the table, went unchecked against the DNA. TRBV12-1 is recorded as a pseudogene. CDR3 length: 18 residues. The CDR3 sequence is CASSFPNRGLTMNTEAFF. As DNA, the CDR3 is TGTGCCAGCAGCTTCCCCAATAGGGGCCTGACCATGAACACTGAAGCTTTCTTT.

This chain uses TRBV5-5 with TRBJ2-1; D uncertain. The germline V gene encodes CDR1 SGHKS and CDR2 YYEKEE (reference sequence). The CDR3 consists of 13 residues. The V and J ends lost 3 bases and 0 bases respectively, with 4 bases between them. The CDR3 is CASSSGSYNEQFF. CDR3 nucleotides: TGTGCCAGCAGCTCCGGCTCCTACAATGAGCAGTTCTTC.